This is a list of T cell receptor beta chains from one sample in a study of sequential checkpoint blockade in melanoma. The repertoire was sequenced with immunoSEQ multiplex PCR; TCRdb's copy has only in-frame clones and lacks some. The data show around 16,000 clones, with around 92% seen just once and 24% held by the top ten. The specimen was CD8+ T cells sorted from blood (inferred from file names), collected from a patient given nivolumab and ipilimumab in sequence. These receptors all stem from a human donor with melanoma. Both conserved end residues are part of each CDR3. The D gene is left open where the match is weak.

d_gene	v_gene	CDR3aa
.	TRBV19	CASSMDRINSPLHF
.	TRBV6-5	CASSLQGGNEQYF
.	TRBV4-1	CASSYGHFGSYEQYF
TRBD2	TRBV28	CASSFLAGGAGYEQYF
.	TRBV7-9	CASSFHRVVMNTEAFF
.	TRBV28	CASSLSPHVTTHSLEKLFF
TRBD1	TRBV7-9	CASSRTTGGTNYGYTF
.	TRBV7-6	CASSLVTGTEAFF
.	TRBV28	CASSLPGQPQHF
TRBD2	TRBV29-1	CSVILRGVYEQYF
.	TRBV27	CASSLTGWNEQYF
TRBD1	TRBV2	CASSSGPTGTLRYGYTF
.	TRBV13	CASSPTGSYEQYF
TRBD1	TRBV18	CASSPGTGVSGNTIYF
.	TRBV5-6	CASSLAQGVEQYF
.	TRBV28	CASSSLIGNTIYF
.	TRBV28	CATGLGPEAFF
TRBD1	TRBV28	CASTSRRDRLLHGYTF
TRBD1	TRBV7-6	CASSKDRAFTYEQYF
.	TRBV7-9	CASSPTLIAEAFF
TRBD2	TRBV29-1	CSVPGTSGYEQYF
.	TRBV4-3	CASSQVGAGNSPLHF
.	TRBV18	CASSPPIRVSEGYTF
.	TRBV5-1	CASRPRPGENSPLHF
TRBD2	TRBV5-8	CASSSPGSGFPYEQYF
.	TRBV6-5	CASSYSITYEQYF
.	TRBV29-1	CSVLGGRFYGYTF
.	TRBV4-1	CASSQRGYEQYF
.	TRBV27	CASSLFWGPHYGYTF
.	TRBV28	CASSDRDFSNQPQHF
TRBD2	TRBV30	CAWSGRLAGATLISYEQYF
.	TRBV4-3	CASSPLPAEINGYTF
TRBD1	TRBV5-6	CASSFGTGNYEQYF
.	TRBV29-1	CSVISGNTEAFF
TRBD2	TRBV7-9	CASSRLAGTYEQYF
TRBD1	TRBV27	CASSPGQGAGEQFF
TRBD1	TRBV5-5	CASSFTGVDGYTF
TRBD1	TRBV29-1	CSVDRGQGIRYGYTF
TRBD2	TRBV27	CASSFGRSYEQYF
.	TRBV7-6	CASSPIQGDYEQYF
.	TRBV28	CASSDYGEQYF
.	TRBV9	CASSAPRQAYGYTF
TRBD1	TRBV4-3	CASSADGTGGLYYGYTF
TRBD1	TRBV6-5	CASRPDRGTHEQYF
.	TRBV14	CASSLLGGYTEAFF
TRBD1	TRBV4-1	CASSQDPGTDEAFF